This T cell receptor (beta chain) was recorded in a study of shared clonotypes between healthy human individuals. Profiled with immunoSEQ multiplex PCR; TCRdb holds only in-frame clones, not every one. The table includes approximately 180,000 clones, roughly 93% detected once. This clonotype was sampled from a woman aged 25 to 39 in good health. Sequencing was performed on naive CD4+ T cells sorted from blood. The subset denotes: CD45RA+ positively selected.

CDR3 loop: CASSFRSLETQYF. DNA for the CDR3: TGTGCCAGCAGCTTCAGGTCCTTGGAGACCCAGTACTTC. The chain combines TRBV7-9 with TRBJ2-5; D gene ambiguous. Germline V gives CDR1 SEHNR, CDR2 FQNEAQ (reference sequence). This CDR3 is built from 13 residues. The V end was cut by 3 bases, the J end by 5 bases, with 10 bases between.